This passage covers 9 T cell receptor beta chains from one sample sequenced in a study of T cell responses to AZD1222 COVID-19 vaccine. TCRdb's table, derived via immunoSEQ multiplex PCR, lists solely in-frame clones and lacks some. The sample includes around 160,000 clones, 92% of them seen just once. Material: peripheral blood, obtained 28 days after the second AZD1222 dose. These receptors were obtained from an adult who received the AZD1222 COVID-19 vaccine.

The genes are TRBV4-1 and TRBJ1-5, with 8 bases that match TRBD1. CDR3 size: 17 residues. With V trimmed by 1 base and J by 0 bases, 5 bases remained unmatched. The germline gives CDR1 MGHRA, CDR2 YSYEKL. Here the CDR3 reads CASSQGGTGYSNQPQHF. The CDR3, as DNA: TGCGCCAGCAGCCAAGGGGGGACAGGTTATAGCAATCAGCCCCAGCATTTT.

CDR3 nucleotide sequence: TGCGCCAGCAGCCCGGGACTAGCACACACCGGGGAGCTGTTTTTT. It is translated as CASSPGLAHTGELFF. The chain links TRBV4-1 to TRBJ2-2; TRBD2 aligns across 9 bases. Unmatched junction bases numbered 3, after V lost 4 bases and J lost 3 bases. Per germline, CDR1 MGHRA and CDR2 YSYEKL. CDR3 size: 15 residues.

The rearrangement links TRBV29-1 to TRBJ1-1, with D hard to call. V gave up 4 bases and J gave up 3 bases, with 9 bases separating them. The CDR3 has 12 residues. CDR1 is SQVTM and CDR2 is ANQGSEA in the germline V gene. The CDR3 loop reads CSVAVWDTEAFF. CDR3 in DNA: TGCAGCGTTGCGGTTTGGGACACTGAAGCTTTCTTT.

The V and J genes are TRBV7-8 and TRBJ1-2, with a possible D match to TRBD1 (5 bases). Germline-derived CDR1 and CDR2 are SGHVS and FQNEAQ. The V gene lost 7 bases and the J gene lost 2 bases, with 17 bases spanning the gap. The CDR3 has 15 amino acids. The CDR3 DNA follows: TGTGCCAGCACCCTCGATGGGACCTCCAACTATGGCTACACCTTC. This encodes CASTLDGTSNYGYTF. The full variable domain, rest sourced from reference TRBV7-8 and TRBJ1-2, is GAGVSQSPRYKVAKRGQDVALRCDPISGHVSLFWYQQALGQGPEFLTYFQNEAQLDKSGLPSDRFFAERPEGSVSTLKIQRTQQEDSAVYLCASTLDGTSNYGYTFGSGTRLTVV.

V and J are TRBV29-1 and TRBJ1-1; no reliable D call. This CDR3 spans 12 amino acids. Between the trimmed V and J ends, which lost 3 bases and 7 bases, there was a span of 12 bases. Germline lookup yields CDR1 SQVTM and CDR2 ANQGSEA. The DNA of the CDR3 is TGCAGCGTTGATCCACTCGAAAATGAAGCTTTCTTT. Translated: CSVDPLENEAFF.

This clone was observed a handful of times. The chain links TRBV2 to TRBJ1-3; a weak D match, TRBD1 (5 bases). This CDR3 is built from 15 residues. CDR1 SNHLY and CDR2 FYNNEI come from the germline V gene. V lost 1 base and J lost 4, with 11 bases in between. The CDR3 is CASSEGAGPGNTIYF. The CDR3, as DNA: TGTGCCAGCAGTGAAGGGGCAGGGCCGGGAAACACCATATATTTT.

The chain has TRBV20-1 and TRBJ1-2; weak D call: TRBD1 (5 bases). Germline assignment: CDR1 DFQATT and CDR2 SNEGSKA (reference sequence). This CDR3 region has 15 residues. The germline V and J ends were trimmed by 3 bases and 3 bases, with 17 bases remaining between them. The CDR3 here is CSASSLEGKDYGYTF. The CDR3 DNA reads TGCAGTGCTAGTTCCCTAGAGGGGAAGGACTATGGCTACACCTTC.

The V gene is TRBV5-1, the J gene TRBJ1-4; no clear D gene. CDR1 and CDR2 (germline): SGHRS, YFSETQ. The CDR3 is 14 amino acids. Trimming cost V 3 bases and J 0 bases, with 6 bases left between them. The CDR3 sequence is CASSSTSTNEKLFF. As DNA, the CDR3 is TGCGCCAGCAGCTCCACCTCAACTAATGAAAAACTGTTTTTT.

This rearrangement joins TRBV2 to TRBJ1-2, with 10 nucleotides matching TRBD1. V trimming: 0 bases; J trimming: 7 bases; junction bases outside the gene matches: 2. This CDR3 region has 14 residues. CDR1 is SNHLY and CDR2 is FYNNEI in the germline V gene. The CDR3 region has the DNA TGTGCCAGCAGTGAAGCGACAGGGGGCGTTGGCTACACCTTC. This gives the protein CASSEATGGVGYTF.